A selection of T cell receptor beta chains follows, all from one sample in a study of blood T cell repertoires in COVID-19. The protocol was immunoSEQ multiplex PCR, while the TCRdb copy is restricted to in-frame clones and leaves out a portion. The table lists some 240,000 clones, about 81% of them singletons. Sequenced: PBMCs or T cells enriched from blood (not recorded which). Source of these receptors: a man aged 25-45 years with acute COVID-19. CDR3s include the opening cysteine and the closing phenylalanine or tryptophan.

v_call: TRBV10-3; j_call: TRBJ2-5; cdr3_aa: CAISEGGLAGVETQYF
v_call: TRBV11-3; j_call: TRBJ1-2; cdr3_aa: CASSLGPGLSGYTF
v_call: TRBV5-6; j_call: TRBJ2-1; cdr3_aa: CASSFGWQFF
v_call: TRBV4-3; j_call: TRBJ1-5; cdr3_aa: CASSQFQGADQPQHF
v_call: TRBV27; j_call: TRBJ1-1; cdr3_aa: CASSVNRPSPEAFF
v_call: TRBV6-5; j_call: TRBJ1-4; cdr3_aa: CASSGLAGADEKLFF
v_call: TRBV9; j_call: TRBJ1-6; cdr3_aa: CASSAGAGNSPLHF
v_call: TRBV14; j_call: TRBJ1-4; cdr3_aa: CASSDLDIATNEKLFF
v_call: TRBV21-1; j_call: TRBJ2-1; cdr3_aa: CASSEQTGSKDNEQFF
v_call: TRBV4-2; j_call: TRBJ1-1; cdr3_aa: CASSQTGQGNTEAFF
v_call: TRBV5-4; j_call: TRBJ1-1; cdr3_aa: CASGRVDTEAFF
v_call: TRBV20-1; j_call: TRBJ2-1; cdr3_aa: CSAKSYEQFF
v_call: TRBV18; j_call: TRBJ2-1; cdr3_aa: CAIRETSGLNEQFF
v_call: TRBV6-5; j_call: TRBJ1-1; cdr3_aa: CASMRRTAQNTEAFF
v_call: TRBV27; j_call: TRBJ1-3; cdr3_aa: CASSNQGGVGNTIYF
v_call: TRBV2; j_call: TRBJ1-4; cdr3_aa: CASSEPWAEKLFF
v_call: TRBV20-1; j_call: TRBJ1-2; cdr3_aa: CSATDLYGYTF
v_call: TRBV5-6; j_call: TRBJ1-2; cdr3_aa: CASSFVAGRDGYTF
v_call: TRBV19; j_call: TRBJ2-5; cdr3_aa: CASSTDRAQETQYF
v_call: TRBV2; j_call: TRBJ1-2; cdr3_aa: CASPYTGSEGYTF
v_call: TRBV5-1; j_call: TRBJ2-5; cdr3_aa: CASSSPTGTSIVETQYF
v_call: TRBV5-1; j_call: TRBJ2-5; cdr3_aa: CASSLEASGGFIETQYF
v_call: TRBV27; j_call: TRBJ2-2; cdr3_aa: CASGPGGLTGELFF
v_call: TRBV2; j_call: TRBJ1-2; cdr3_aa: CASREDRDTYGYTF
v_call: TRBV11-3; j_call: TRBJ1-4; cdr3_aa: CASSWDSRNEKLFF
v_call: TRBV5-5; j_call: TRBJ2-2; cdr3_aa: CASSLGQNTGELFF
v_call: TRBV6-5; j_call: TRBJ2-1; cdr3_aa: CASSSLGAGYNEQFF
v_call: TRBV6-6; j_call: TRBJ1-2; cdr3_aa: CASSRGSGDGYTF
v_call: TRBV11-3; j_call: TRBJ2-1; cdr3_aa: CASREAGFEQFF
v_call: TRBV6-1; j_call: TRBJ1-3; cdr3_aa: CASSERWGGRGSGNTIYF
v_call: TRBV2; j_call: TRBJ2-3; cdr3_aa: CASGTSGRTDTQYF
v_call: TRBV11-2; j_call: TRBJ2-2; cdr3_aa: CASSLDLAGGMNTGELFF
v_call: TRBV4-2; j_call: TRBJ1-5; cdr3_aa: CASSPTWTGDQPQHF
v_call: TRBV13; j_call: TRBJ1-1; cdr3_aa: CASSSGQERTEAFF
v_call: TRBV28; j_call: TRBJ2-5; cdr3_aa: CASRARGETQYF
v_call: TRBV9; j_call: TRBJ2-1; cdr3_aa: CASSVAGNEQFF
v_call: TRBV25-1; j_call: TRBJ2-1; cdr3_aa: CASTLGGHTYNEQFF
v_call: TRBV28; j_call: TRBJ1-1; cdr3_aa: CASGGQGAFF
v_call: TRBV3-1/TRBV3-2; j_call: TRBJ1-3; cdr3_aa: CASSQALRRVISGNTIYF
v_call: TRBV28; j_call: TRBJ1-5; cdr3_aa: CASSHRGRNQPQHF
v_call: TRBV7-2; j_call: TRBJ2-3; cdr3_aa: CASSLVARGENTQYF
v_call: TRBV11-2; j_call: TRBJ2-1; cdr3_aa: CASSLRGLAERGSYNEQFF
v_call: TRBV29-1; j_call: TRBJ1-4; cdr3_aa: CSVEKPGQGNEKLFF
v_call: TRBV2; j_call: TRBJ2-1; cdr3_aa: CASSESGNPFYNEQFF
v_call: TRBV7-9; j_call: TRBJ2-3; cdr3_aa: CASSFGTSTDTQYF
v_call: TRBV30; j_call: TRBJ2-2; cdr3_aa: CAWGLGGAGELFF
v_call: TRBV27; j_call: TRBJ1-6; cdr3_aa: CAAGSPLHF
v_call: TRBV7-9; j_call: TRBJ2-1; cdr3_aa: CASSLRGLDEQFF
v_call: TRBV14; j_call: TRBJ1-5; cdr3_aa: CASSLAGANQPQHF
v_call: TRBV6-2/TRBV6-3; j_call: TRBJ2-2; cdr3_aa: CASSSHRDPTGELFF
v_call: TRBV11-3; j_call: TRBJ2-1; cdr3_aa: CASSLGQGVSYNEQFF
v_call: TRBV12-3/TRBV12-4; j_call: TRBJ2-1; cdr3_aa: CASIFSNEQFF
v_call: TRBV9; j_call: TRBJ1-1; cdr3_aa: CASSVGGQLNTEAFF
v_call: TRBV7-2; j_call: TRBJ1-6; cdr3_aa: CASSPRAEPLHF
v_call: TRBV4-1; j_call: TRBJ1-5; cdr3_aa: CASSRAGHF
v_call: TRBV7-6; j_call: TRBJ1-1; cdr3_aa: CASKETPNTEAFF